This is a list of T cell receptor beta chains from one sample in a study of T cells in Graves' hyperthyroidism and ophthalmopathy. Each CDR3 protein gets one entry after TCRdb re-called the multiplex PCR reads with MiXCR. Here the sample spans around 520,000 distinct CDR3 sequences, roughly 15% being singletons. The sequenced material came from blood. The source of these receptors is a woman aged 40 to 50 with Graves' hyperthyroidism. Each CDR3 is given with its conserved first and last residue. A D gene is named only where the DNA matches it firmly. Size tells how often a clone was seen (once, few, many) or the class of an expanded clone, and some rows leave it out.

clone_size,j_call,d_call,v_call,cdr3_aa,cdr3_nt
NA,TRBJ2-2,TRBD2,TRBV7-6,CASSGLAGPSNTGELFF,TGTGCCAGCAGCGGACTAGCGGGGCCCTCGAACACCGGGGAGCTGTTTTTT
NA,TRBJ2-5,TRBD1,TRBV29-1,CSVGSGQGAEETQYF,TGCAGCGTTGGCAGTGGACAGGGGGCGGAAGAGACCCAGTACTTC
NA,TRBJ2-3,NA,TRBV27,CASSLQGYTQYF,TGTGCCAGCAGTCTTCAAGGGTATACGCAGTATTTT
many,TRBJ1-2,NA,TRBV9,CASSVGSSYGYTF,TGTGCCAGCAGCGTAGGGAGTTCTTATGGCTACACCTTC
many,TRBJ1-1,NA,TRBV5-1,CASSVKQLNTEAFF,TGCGCCAGCAGCGTAAAACAACTGAACACTGAAGCTTTCTTT
NA,TRBJ2-5,NA,TRBV5-1,CASSLYAGQETQYF,TGCGCCAGCAGCTTGTACGCGGGACAAGAGACCCAGTACTTC
many,TRBJ1-1,NA,TRBV28,CASSYLGGPNTEAFF,TGTGCCAGCAGTTACCTTGGGGGCCCGAACACTGAAGCTTTCTTT
few,TRBJ2-1,TRBD1,TRBV20-1,CSAEGPAGGPYSYNEQFF,TGCAGTGCTGAAGGCCCCGCAGGGGGCCCATATTCTTACAATGAGCAGTTCTTC
few,TRBJ2-2,NA,TRBV2,CASSVGTSGGAGGLFF,TGTGCCAGCAGTGTCGGGACCTCGGGCGGGGCCGGGGGGCTGTTTTTT
many,TRBJ2-1,NA,TRBV6-1,CASSSTRFSYNEQFF,TGTGCCAGTTCATCAACTAGATTCTCCTACAATGAGCAGTTCTTC
NA,TRBJ2-2,TRBD1,TRBV20-1,CSANEGTGAPVGELFF,TGCAGTGCTAACGAAGGGACAGGGGCCCCCGTCGGGGAGCTGTTTTTT
NA,TRBJ2-7,TRBD1,TRBV27,CASESISQGGYEQYF,TGTGCCAGCGAATCAATATCACAGGGGGGCTACGAGCAGTACTTC
NA,TRBJ2-4,TRBD1,TRBV19,CASSPTGLYIQYF,TGTGCCAGTAGTCCGACAGGGCTGTACATTCAGTACTTC
many,TRBJ1-1,NA,TRBV12-3/TRBV12-4,CASSWTANTEAFF,TGTGCCAGCAGTTGGACGGCGAACACTGAAGCTTTCTTT
many,TRBJ2-1,NA,TRBV7-9,CASLRGAYNEQFF,TGTGCCAGCCTCAGGGGTGCCTACAATGAGCAGTTCTTC
many,TRBJ2-7,NA,TRBV12-3/TRBV12-4,CASSLGTSLGNEQYF,TGTGCCAGCAGTCTAGGGACATCTCTGGGGAACGAGCAGTACTTC
many,TRBJ2-7,TRBD1,TRBV5-1,CASSLADVQGDEQYF,TGCGCCAGCAGCTTGGCCGATGTACAGGGGGACGAGCAGTACTTC
few,TRBJ1-1,TRBD1,TRBV4-1,CASSLPPGQVFMNTEAFF,TGCGCCAGCAGTCTTCCCCCGGGACAGGTCTTCATGAACACTGAAGCTTTCTTT
NA,TRBJ2-1,NA,TRBV20-1,CSAPDRGRTIEQFF,TGCAGTGCTCCCGACCGGGGGCGCACTATTGAGCAGTTCTTC
NA,TRBJ1-5,NA,TRBV20-1,CSGRPPGLNNQPQHF,TGCAGTGGTAGGCCCCCTGGACTGAATAATCAGCCCCAGCATTTT
many,TRBJ1-1,NA,TRBV20-1,CSASKNTEAFF,TGCAGTGCTAGTAAGAACACTGAAGCTTTCTTT
many,TRBJ2-7,TRBD2,TRBV20-1,CSARGTGTRVNYEQYF,TGCAGTGCTAGAGGAACCGGGACTAGGGTAAACTACGAGCAGTACTTC
many,TRBJ2-1,NA,TRBV27,CASSLWSGSYNEQFF,TGTGCCAGCAGTCTGTGGAGCGGCTCCTACAATGAGCAGTTCTTC
many,TRBJ1-2,NA,TRBV3-1,CASSQGYGYTF,TGTGCCAGCAGCCAAGGATATGGCTACACCTTC
NA,TRBJ1-1,NA,TRBV3-1,CASSQAGVGTEAFF,TGTGCCAGCAGCCAAGCAGGGGTTGGCACTGAAGCTTTCTTT
many,TRBJ2-2,NA,TRBV11-1,CASKGFTGELFF,TGTGCCAGCAAGGGGTTCACCGGGGAGCTGTTTTTT
few,TRBJ1-1,NA,TRBV2,CASRPLLLEAFF,TGTGCCAGCAGACCTCTCCTGCTTGAAGCTTTCTTT
many,TRBJ1-2,NA,TRBV7-9,CASSFSGGTGVYGYTF,TGTGCCAGCAGCTTTAGTGGAGGAACGGGGGTCTATGGCTACACCTTC
many,TRBJ2-6,NA,TRBV5-1,CASSFEGRGANVLTF,TGCGCCAGCAGCTTTGAGGGGAGAGGGGCCAACGTCCTGACTTTC
many,TRBJ2-7,TRBD1,TRBV10-1,CASSEAGTGEQYF,TGCGCCAGCAGTGAGGCCGGGACAGGCGAGCAGTACTTC
NA,TRBJ2-5,TRBD1,TRBV7-8,CASSLGGGQGEETQYF,TGTGCCAGCAGCCTAGGGGGGGGACAGGGAGAAGAGACCCAGTACTTC
NA,TRBJ2-4,TRBD2,TRBV6-1,CASRLSGLENIQYF,TGTGCCAGCCGGCTTTCGGGACTAGAAAACATTCAGTACTTC
NA,TRBJ2-3,TRBD2,TRBV7-8,CASNPNYHGLAGSTDTQYF,TGTGCCAGCAACCCGAATTATCATGGGCTAGCGGGGAGCACAGATACGCAGTATTTT
NA,TRBJ2-7,NA,TRBV7-8,CASSSTTGEGYEQYF,TGTGCCAGCAGCTCAACGACAGGGGAGGGCTACGAGCAGTACTTC
NA,TRBJ2-3,TRBD2,TRBV5-1,CASSLDLAGGSDTQYF,TGCGCCAGCAGCTTGGATCTAGCGGGAGGATCCGATACGCAGTATTTT
many,TRBJ2-7,TRBD1,TRBV28,CASTAGQGITYEQYF,TGTGCCAGCACCGCGGGACAGGGTATTACGTACGAGCAGTACTTC
many,TRBJ1-2,NA,TRBV2,CASSAPRAGDYGYTF,TGTGCCAGCAGTGCCCCGAGGGCCGGGGACTATGGCTACACCTTC
many,TRBJ2-1,NA,TRBV11-3,CASSNELADNEQFF,TGTGCCAGCAGCAACGAACTAGCCGACAATGAGCAGTTCTTC
NA,TRBJ2-1,NA,TRBV14,CASSQGLQDTTGEQFF,TGTGCCAGCAGCCAAGGATTGCAGGACACAACCGGTGAGCAGTTCTTC
many,TRBJ1-5,NA,TRBV28,CASRHRNQPQHF,TGTGCCAGCAGACACAGGAATCAGCCCCAGCATTTT
few,TRBJ1-2,TRBD1,TRBV19,CASSITAGGTGVFRGRHGYTF,TGTGCCAGTAGTATCACGGCCGGCGGGACAGGGGTCTTTCGAGGCAGACATGGCTACACCTTC
few,TRBJ1-5,NA,TRBV24-1,CATSEPASNQPQHF,TGTGCCACCAGTGAACCCGCGAGCAATCAGCCCCAGCATTTT
many,TRBJ1-5,TRBD1,TRBV30,CAWQPGQLSNQPQHF,TGTGCCTGGCAACCGGGACAGCTTAGCAATCAGCCCCAGCATTTT
many,TRBJ1-5,NA,TRBV10-1,CASRNGSLGCNQPQHF,TGCGCCAGCAGGAACGGTAGCCTAGGCTGCAATCAGCCCCAGCATTTT
many,TRBJ1-1,NA,TRBV7-2,CASSFYMNTEAFF,TGTGCCAGCAGCTTCTACATGAACACTGAAGCTTTCTTT
many,TRBJ1-1,NA,TRBV9,CASSVGAGSGVNTEAFF,TGTGCCAGCAGCGTGGGAGCAGGGTCAGGGGTGAACACTGAAGCTTTCTTT
many,TRBJ2-1,NA,TRBV10-1,CASSERGTGNEQFF,TGCGCCAGCAGTGAGAGGGGGACGGGGAATGAGCAGTTCTTC
many,TRBJ1-2,NA,TRBV3-1,CASSQGLGTYTF,TGTGCCAGCAGCCAAGGCTTGGGGACCTACACCTTC
many,TRBJ2-1,NA,TRBV7-2,CASSLQLYSNEQFF,TGTGCCAGCAGCTTACAGCTATACAGCAATGAGCAGTTCTTC
many,TRBJ1-1,NA,TRBV27,CASTDRNTEAFF,TGTGCCAGCACCGACAGGAACACTGAAGCTTTCTTT
many,TRBJ1-2,TRBD1,TRBV3-1,CASSQEPQTGGYTF,TGTGCCAGCAGCCAAGAGCCTCAGACAGGGGGCTACACCTTC
NA,TRBJ1-1,NA,TRBV27,CASSPSRGANTEAFF,TGTGCCAGCAGCCCGTCCCGGGGGGCGAACACTGAAGCTTTCTTT
many,TRBJ2-5,TRBD2,TRBV28,CASSFGTSGRIGLGETQYF,TGTGCCAGCAGCTTCGGGACTAGCGGGAGAATTGGGTTGGGAGAGACCCAGTACTTC
many,TRBJ2-3,TRBD2,TRBV2,CASSGLAGVPDTQYF,TGTGCCAGCAGTGGGCTAGCGGGAGTCCCAGATACGCAGTATTTT
many,TRBJ2-1,NA,TRBV2,CASSEAGAPYNEQFF,TGTGCCAGCAGTGAAGCGGGAGCCCCCTACAATGAGCAGTTCTTC
few,TRBJ2-3,NA,TRBV12-3/TRBV12-4,CASTLKRGTDTQYF,TGTGCCAGCACACTCAAGCGGGGCACAGATACGCAGTATTTT
NA,TRBJ1-6,NA,TRBV14,CASRGAGNSPLHF,TGTGCCAGCAGAGGGGCAGGGAATTCACCCCTCCACTTT
many,TRBJ1-1,NA,TRBV29-1,CSVEPPQNTEAFF,TGCAGCGTTGAACCCCCCCAGAACACTGAAGCTTTCTTT
NA,TRBJ2-5,NA,TRBV30,CAWGQLGHVYF,TGTGCCTGGGGTCAACTAGGACACGTATACTTC
many,TRBJ2-3,NA,TRBV28,CASSPGGASTDTQYF,TGTGCCAGCAGTCCCGGCGGAGCGAGCACAGATACGCAGTATTTT